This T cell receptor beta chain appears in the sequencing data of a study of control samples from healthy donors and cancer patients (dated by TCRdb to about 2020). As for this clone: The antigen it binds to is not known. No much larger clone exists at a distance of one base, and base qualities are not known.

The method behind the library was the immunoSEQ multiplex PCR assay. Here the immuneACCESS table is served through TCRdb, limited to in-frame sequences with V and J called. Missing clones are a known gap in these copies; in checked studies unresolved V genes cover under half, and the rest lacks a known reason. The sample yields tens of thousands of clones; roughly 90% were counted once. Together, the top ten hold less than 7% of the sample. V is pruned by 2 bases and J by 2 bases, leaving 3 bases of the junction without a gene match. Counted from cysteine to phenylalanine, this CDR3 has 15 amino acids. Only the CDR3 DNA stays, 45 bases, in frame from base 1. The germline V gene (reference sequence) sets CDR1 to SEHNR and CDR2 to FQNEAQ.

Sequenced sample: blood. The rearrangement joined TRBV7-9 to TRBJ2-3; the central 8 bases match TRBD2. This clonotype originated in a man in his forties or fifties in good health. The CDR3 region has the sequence CASSLLAGYTDTQYF. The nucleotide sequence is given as TGTGCCAGCAGCTTACTAGCGGGCTACACAGATACGCAGTATTTT.